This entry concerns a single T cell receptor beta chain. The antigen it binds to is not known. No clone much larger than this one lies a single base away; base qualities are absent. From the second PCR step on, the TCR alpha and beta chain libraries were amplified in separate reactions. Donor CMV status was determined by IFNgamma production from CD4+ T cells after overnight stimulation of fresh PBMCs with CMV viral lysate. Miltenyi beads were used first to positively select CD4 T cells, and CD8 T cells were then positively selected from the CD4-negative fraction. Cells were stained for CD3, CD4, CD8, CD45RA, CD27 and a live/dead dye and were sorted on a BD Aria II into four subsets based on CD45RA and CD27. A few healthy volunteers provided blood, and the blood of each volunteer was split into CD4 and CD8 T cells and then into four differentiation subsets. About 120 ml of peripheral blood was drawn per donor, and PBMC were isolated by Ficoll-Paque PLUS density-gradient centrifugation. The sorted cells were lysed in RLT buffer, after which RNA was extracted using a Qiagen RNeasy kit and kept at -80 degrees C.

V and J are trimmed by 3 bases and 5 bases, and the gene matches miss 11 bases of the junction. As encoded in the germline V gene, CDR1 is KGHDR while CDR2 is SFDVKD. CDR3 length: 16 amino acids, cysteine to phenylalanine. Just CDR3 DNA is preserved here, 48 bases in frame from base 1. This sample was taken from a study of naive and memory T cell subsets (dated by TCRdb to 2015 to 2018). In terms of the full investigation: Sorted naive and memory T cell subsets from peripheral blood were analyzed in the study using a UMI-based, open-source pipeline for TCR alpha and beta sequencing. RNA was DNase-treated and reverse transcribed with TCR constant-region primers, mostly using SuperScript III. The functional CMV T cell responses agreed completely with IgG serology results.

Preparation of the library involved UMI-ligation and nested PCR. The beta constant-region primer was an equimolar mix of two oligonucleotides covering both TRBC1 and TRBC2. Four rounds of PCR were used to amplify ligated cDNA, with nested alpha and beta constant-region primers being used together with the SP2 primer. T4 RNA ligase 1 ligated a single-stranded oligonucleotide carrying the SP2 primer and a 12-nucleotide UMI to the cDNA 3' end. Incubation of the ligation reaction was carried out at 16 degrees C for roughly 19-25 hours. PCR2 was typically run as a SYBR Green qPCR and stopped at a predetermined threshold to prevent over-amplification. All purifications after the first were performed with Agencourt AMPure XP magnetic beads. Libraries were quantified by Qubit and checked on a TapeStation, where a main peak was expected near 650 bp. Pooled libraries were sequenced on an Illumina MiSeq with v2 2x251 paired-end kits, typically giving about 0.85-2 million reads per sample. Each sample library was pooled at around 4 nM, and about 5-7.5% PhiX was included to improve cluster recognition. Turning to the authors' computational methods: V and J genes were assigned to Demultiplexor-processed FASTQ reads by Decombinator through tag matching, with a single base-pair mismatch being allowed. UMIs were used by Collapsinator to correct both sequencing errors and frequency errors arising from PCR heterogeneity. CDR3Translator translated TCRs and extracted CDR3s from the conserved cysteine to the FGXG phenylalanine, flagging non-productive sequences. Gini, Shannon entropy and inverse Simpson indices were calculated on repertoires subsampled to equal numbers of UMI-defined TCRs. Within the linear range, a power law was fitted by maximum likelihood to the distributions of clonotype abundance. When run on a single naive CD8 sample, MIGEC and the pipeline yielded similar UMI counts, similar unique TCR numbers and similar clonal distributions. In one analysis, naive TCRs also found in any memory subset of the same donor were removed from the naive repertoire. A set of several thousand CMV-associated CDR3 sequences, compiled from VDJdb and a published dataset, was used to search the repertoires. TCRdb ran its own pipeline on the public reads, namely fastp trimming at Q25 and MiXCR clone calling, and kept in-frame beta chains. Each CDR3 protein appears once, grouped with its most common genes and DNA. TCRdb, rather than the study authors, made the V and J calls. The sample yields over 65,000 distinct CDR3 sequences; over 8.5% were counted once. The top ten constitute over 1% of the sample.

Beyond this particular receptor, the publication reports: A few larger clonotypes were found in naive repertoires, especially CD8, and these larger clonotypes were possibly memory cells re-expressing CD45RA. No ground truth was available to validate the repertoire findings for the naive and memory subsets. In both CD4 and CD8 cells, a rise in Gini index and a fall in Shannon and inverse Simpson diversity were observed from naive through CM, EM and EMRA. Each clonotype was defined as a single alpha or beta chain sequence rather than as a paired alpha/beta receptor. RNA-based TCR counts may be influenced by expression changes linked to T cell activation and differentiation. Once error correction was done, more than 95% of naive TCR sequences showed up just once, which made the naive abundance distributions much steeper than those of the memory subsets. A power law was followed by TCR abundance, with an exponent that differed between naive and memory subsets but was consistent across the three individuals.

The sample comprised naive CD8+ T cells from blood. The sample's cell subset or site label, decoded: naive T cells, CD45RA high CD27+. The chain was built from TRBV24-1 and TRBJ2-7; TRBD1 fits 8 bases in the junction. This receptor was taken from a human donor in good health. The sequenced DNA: TGTGCCACCAGTGATCCAGCCGGGACAGGATCGGACGAGCAGTACTTC. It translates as CATSDPAGTGSDEQYF.